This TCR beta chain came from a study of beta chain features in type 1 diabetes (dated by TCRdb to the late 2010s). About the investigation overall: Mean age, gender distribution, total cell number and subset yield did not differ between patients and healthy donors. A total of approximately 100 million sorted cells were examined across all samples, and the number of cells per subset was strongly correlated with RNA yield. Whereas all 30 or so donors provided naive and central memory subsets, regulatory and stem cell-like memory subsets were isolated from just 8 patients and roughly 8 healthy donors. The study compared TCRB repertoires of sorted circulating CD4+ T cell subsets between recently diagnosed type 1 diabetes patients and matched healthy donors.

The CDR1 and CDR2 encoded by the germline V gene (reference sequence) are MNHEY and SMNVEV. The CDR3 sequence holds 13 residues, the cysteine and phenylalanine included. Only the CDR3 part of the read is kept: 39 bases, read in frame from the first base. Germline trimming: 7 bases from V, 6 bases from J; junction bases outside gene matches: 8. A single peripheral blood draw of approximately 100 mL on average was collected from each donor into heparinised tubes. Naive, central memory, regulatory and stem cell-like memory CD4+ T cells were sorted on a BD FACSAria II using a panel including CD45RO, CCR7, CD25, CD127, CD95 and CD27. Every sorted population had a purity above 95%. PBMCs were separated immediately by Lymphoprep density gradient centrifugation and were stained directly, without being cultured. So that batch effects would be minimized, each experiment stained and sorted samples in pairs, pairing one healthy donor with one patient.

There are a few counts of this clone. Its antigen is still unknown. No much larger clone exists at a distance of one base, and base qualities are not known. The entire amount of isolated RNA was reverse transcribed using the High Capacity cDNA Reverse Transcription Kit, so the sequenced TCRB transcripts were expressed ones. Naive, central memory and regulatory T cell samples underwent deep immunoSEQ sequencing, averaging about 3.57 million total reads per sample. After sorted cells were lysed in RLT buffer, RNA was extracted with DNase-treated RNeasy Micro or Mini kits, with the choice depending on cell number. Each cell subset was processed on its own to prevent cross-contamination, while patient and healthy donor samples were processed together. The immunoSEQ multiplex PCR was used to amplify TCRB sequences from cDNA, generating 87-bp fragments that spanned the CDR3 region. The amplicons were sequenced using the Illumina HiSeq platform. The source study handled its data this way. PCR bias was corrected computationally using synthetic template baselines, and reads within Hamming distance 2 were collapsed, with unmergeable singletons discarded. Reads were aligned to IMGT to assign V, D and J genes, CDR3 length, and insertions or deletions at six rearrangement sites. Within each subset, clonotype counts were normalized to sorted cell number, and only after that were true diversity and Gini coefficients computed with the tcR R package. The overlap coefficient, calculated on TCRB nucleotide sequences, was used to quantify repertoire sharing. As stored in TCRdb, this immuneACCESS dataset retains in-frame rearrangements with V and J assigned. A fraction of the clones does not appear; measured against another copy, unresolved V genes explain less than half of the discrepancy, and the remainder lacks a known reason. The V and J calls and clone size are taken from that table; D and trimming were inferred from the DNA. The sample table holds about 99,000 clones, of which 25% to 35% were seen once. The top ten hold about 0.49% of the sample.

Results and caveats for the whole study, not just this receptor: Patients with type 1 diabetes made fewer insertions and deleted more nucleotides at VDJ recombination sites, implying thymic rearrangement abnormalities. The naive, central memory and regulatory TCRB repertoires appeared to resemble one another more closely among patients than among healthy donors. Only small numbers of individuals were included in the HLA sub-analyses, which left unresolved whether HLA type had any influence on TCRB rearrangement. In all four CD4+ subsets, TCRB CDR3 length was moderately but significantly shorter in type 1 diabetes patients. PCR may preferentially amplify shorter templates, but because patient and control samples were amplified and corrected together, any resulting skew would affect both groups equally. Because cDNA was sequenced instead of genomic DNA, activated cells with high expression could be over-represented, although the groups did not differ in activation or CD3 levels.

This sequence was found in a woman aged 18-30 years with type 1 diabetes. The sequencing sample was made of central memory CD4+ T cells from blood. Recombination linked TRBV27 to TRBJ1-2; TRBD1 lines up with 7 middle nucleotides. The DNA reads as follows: TGTGCCAGCAATAAGGGGACAGCGGATGGCTACACCTTC. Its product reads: CASNKGTADGYTF.